These T cell receptor beta chains were read from a single sample in a study of shared clonotypes between healthy human individuals. Profiling relied on immunoSEQ multiplex PCR, and the TCRdb table lists in-frame clones only, not all of them. This sample carries 2 million or so clones, roughly 95% of them seen once, and the ten largest clones take around 1.1%. The sample taken for sequencing was naive CD8+ T cells sorted from blood. All receptors come from a man aged 18 to 29 in good health. CDR3s include the opening cysteine and the closing phenylalanine or tryptophan. D genes are given only for firm matches. Clone sizes are given selectively: once, few, many, or a class where the clone is expanded.

v_call	j_call	d_call	clone_size	cdr3_aa	cdr3_nt
TRBV9	TRBJ2-1	NA	NA	CASSPFGSANNEQFF	TGTGCCAGCAGCCCTTTTGGTAGCGCGAACAATGAGCAGTTCTTC
TRBV28	TRBJ1-2	TRBD1	NA	CASRGRGDRDGIYGYTF	TGTGCCAGCAGGGGTCGGGGGGACAGGGATGGTATCTATGGCTACACCTTC
TRBV7-9	TRBJ2-7	TRBD1	NA	CASSFWTGPNEQYF	TGTGCCAGCAGCTTCTGGACAGGGCCCAACGAGCAGTACTTC
TRBV27	TRBJ2-1	TRBD2	NA	CASHLAGGNNEQFF	TGTGCCAGCCACTTGGCGGGGGGTAACAATGAGCAGTTCTTC
TRBV5-1	TRBJ2-2	NA	NA	CASRLTGELFF	TGCGCCAGCAGACTTACCGGGGAGCTGTTTTTT
TRBV6-5	TRBJ2-7	NA	NA	CASRPAAIQTYEQYF	TGTGCCAGCAGACCAGCGGCCATACAAACCTACGAGCAGTACTTC
TRBV10-3	TRBJ2-7	NA	NA	CAINDPSQTYEQYF	TGTGCCATCAACGACCCCAGCCAGACCTACGAGCAGTACTTC
TRBV6-5	TRBJ2-5	TRBD2	NA	CASSLGGGVQETQYF	TGTGCCAGCAGCCTGGGCGGGGGGGTACAAGAGACCCAGTACTTC
TRBV4-1	TRBJ2-5	NA	NA	CASSQQDTSAETQYF	TGCGCCAGCAGCCAACAGGACACTTCGGCTGAGACCCAGTACTTC
TRBV29-1	TRBJ2-1	TRBD2	NA	CSVSASGGAYNEQFF	TGCAGCGTGAGCGCTAGCGGGGGAGCCTACAATGAGCAGTTCTTC
TRBV27	TRBJ2-3	NA	NA	CASSLVAGPSTDTQYF	TGTGCCAGCAGTTTAGTAGCAGGTCCTAGCACAGATACGCAGTATTTT
TRBV5-1	TRBJ2-7	NA	NA	CASSLGPEGSYEQYF	TGCGCCAGCAGCTTGGGGCCAGAGGGATCCTACGAGCAGTACTTC
TRBV6-5	TRBJ2-7	NA	NA	CASRVGGSYEQYF	TGTGCCAGCCGGGTGGGGGGCTCCTACGAGCAGTACTTC
TRBV7-2	TRBJ2-7	NA	NA	CASSLTPGWSDYEQYF	TGTGCCAGCAGCTTAACCCCAGGGTGGTCGGACTACGAGCAGTACTTC
TRBV11-2	TRBJ2-6	TRBD1	NA	CASSLTGYSGANVLTF	TGTGCCAGCAGCTTGACAGGGTACTCTGGGGCCAACGTCCTGACTTTC
TRBV15	TRBJ2-7	TRBD2	NA	CATSYASGGSYEQYF	TGTGCCACCAGCTACGCTAGCGGGGGATCCTACGAGCAGTACTTC
TRBV10-3	TRBJ2-7	TRBD1	NA	CAISEGDRDGEQYF	TGTGCCATCAGTGAGGGGGACAGGGATGGCGAGCAGTACTTC
TRBV18	TRBJ2-7	TRBD1	NA	CASSHRDRESYEQYF	TGTGCCAGCTCACACCGGGACAGGGAATCCTACGAGCAGTACTTC
TRBV6-5	TRBJ2-1	NA	NA	CASSSGTPSSYNEQFF	TGTGCCAGCAGTTCAGGGACCCCCAGCTCCTACAATGAGCAGTTCTTC
TRBV5-4	TRBJ1-1	NA	few	CASSLGTGNTEAFF	TGTGCCAGCAGCCTCGGGACGGGAAACACTGAAGCTTTCTTT
TRBV4-1	TRBJ2-1	TRBD2	NA	CASSPLGGSINNEQFF	TGCGCCAGCAGCCCTTTGGGCGGGAGTATCAACAATGAGCAGTTCTTC
TRBV7-9	TRBJ2-7	NA	NA	CASSLEPYEQYF	TGTGCCAGCAGCTTAGAACCCTACGAGCAGTACTTC